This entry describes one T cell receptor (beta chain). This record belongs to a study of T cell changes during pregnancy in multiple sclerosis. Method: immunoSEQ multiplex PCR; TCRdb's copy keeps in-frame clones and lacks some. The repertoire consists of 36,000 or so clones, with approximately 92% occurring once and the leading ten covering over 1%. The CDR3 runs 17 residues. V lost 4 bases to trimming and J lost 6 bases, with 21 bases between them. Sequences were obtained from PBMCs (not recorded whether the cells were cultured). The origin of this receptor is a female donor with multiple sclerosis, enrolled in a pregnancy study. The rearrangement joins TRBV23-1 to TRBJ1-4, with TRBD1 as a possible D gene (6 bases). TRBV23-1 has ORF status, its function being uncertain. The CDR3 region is CASSPPGGTGRDEKLFF. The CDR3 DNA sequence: TGCGCCAGCAGTCCCCCTGGTGGCACAGGGAGGGATGAAAAACTGTTTTTT.